This TCR beta chain was identified during a study of T cells in tumors after PD-1 blockade. Study information: Either cemiplimab 350 mg every 2 weeks or pembrolizumab 200 mg every 3 weeks was given. Tumor samples yielded 20 to 25-fold more depth than single-cell TCR sequencing.

Of note for this clone: The antigen remains undetermined.

Sequenced by immunoSEQ multiplex PCR; TCRdb stores in-frame clones only, minus some. The profile covers about 4,900 clones, with 65% to 70% appearing a single time and 25% to 40% taken by the ten largest. The length of the CDR3 is 14 residues. Trimming left V 0 bases short and J 8 bases short, with 11 bases between. Germline assignment: CDR1 KGHSH and CDR2 LQKENI. Regarding the study as a whole: Clonal replacement, not reinvigoration, is suggested for expanded exhausted CD8+ clones after therapy.

The receptor was derived from a human donor with cutaneous squamous cell carcinoma. Sequenced here: tumor tissue, sampled before anti-PD-1 treatment. The V and J genes are TRBV18 and TRBJ2-1, with D hard to call. The CDR3 loop reads CASSPPQPDDEQFF. The CDR3 DNA reads as TGTGCCAGCTCACCACCGCAGCCTGACGATGAGCAGTTCTTC.